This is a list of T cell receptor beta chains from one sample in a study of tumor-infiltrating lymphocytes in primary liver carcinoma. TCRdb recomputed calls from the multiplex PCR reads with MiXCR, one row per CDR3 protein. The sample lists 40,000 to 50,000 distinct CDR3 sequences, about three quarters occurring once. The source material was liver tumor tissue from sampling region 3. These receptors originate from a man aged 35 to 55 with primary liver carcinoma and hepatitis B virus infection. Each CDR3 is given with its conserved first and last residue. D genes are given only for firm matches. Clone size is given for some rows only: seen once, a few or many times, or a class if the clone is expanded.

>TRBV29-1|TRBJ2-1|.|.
CSVDMRNELFF
TGCAGCGTCGATATGAGGAATGAGCTGTTCTTC
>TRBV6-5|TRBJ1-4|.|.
CANSYWGVNDEKLFF
TGTGCCAACAGTTACTGGGGGGTGAATGACGAAAAACTGTTTTTT
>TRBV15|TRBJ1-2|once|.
CATSKADYGYTF
TGTGCCACCAGCAAGGCGGACTATGGCTACACCTTC
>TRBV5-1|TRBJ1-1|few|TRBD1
CASRETGLNIDAFF
TGCGCCAGCAGGGAGACAGGGTTGAACATTGATGCTTTCTTT
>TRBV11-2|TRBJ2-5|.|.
CASSLERDTETHYF
TGTGCCAGCAGCTTAGAAAGGGACACTGAGACTCATTACTTC
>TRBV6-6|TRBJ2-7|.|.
CASSYSTPSRSSEQYF
TGTGCCAGCAGTTACAGCACGCCTAGCAGGAGCAGCGAGCAGTACTTC
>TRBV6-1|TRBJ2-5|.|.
CASSGQGWGETQYF
TGTGCCAGCAGTGGTCAGGGGTGGGGGGAGACCCAGTACTTC
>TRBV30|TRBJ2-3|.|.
CAWSPHLGSRLPVSPDTQYF
TGTGCCTGGAGTCCCCATCTGGGTAGCCGGTTGCCCGTTTCCCCAGATACGCAGTATTTT
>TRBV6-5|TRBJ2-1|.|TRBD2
CGSSQGLAAYNEQFF
TGTGGCAGCAGCCAGGGACTAGCGGCATACAATGAGCAGTTCTTC
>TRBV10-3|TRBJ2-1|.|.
CAISELGDERCF
TGTGCCATCAGTGAGTTGGGCGATGAGCGGTGCTTC
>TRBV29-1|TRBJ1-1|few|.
CSVGGGDTEAFF
TGCAGCGTTGGTGGGGGGGACACTGAAGCTTTCTTT
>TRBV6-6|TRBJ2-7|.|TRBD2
CASNPERLAARSPYEQYF
TGTGCCAGTAATCCTGAAAGACTAGCGGCCCGGAGCCCCTACGAGCAGTACTTC
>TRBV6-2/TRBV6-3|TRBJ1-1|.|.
CASIYDTEAFF
TGTGCCAGTATTTATGACACTGAAGCTTTCTTT
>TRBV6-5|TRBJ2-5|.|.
CASSYGTSHESQYF
TGTGCCAGCAGTTACGGGACCTCTCATGAGAGCCAGTACTTC
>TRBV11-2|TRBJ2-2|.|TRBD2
CASNSLTGGRATGGLFF
TGCGCCAGCAACTCTTTAACGGGGGGGAGGGCCACCGGGGGGCTGTTTTTT
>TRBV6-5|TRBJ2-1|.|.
CASSYSSISGSREFF
TGTGCCAGCAGTTACTCTAGTATTAGTGGGAGTCGGGAGTTCTTC
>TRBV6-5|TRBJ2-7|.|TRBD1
CASNRNRGYEQYF
TGTGCCAGTAACCGTAACAGGGGCTACGAGCAGTACTTC
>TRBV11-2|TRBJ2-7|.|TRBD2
CASSLSLGLAGGGYEQYF
TGTGCCAGCAGCTTGTCCCTTGGACTAGCGGGAGGAGGGTACGAGCAGTACTTC
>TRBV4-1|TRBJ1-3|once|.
CASSLDRSCGRTIYF
TGCGCCAGCAGCCTAGACAGGTCCTGTGGACGCACCATATATTTT
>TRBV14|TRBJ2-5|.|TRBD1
CASSQGDRVETQYF
TGTGCCAGCAGCCAAGGGGACAGGGTAGAGACCCAGTACTTT
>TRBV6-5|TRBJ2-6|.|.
CASSLWAGVEAGANVLTF
TGTGCCAGCAGTCTTTGGGCAGGGGTGGAAGCTGGGGCCAACGTCCTGACTTTC
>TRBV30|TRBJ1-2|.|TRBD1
CARRQTGGGLYGYTF
TGCGCCCGGAGACAAACAGGGGGGGGACTCTATGGCTACACCTTC
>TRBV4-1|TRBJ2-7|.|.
CASSQARRCYEQYF
TGCGCCAGCAGCCAAGCCCGTCGATGCTATGAGCAGTACTTC
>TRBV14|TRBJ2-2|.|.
CASVTTWAGELFF
TGTGCCAGCGTGACGACATGGGCCGGGGAGCTGTTTTTT
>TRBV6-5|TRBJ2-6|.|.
CTSSREAGVNVLTF
TGTACCAGCAGTCGAGAAGCTGGGGTCAACGTCCTGACTTTC
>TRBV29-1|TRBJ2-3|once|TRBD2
CSVGPAGGYTDTEYF
TGCAGCGTTGGACCCGCGGGGGGGTACACAGATACGGAGTATTTT
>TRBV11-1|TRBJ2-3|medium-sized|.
CASSRRGRYPTDTQYF
TGTGCCAGCAGCCGCAGGGGTCGCTACCCCACAGATACGCAGTATTTT
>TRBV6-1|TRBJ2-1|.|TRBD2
CASTGTSGYNDQFF
TGTGCCAGTACCGGGACTAGCGGTTACAATGACCAGTTCTTC
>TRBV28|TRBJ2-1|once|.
CAISASHEHFF
TGTGCCATCAGTGCTAGTCATGAGCACTTCTTC
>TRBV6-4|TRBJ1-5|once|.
CVSSGLSRDTYRPQHF
TGTGTCAGCAGTGGCCTGTCCCGGGACACGTATCGGCCCCAGCATTTT
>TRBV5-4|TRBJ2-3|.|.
CASSLGNSLCSDTQYF
TGTGCCAGCAGCCTGGGTAATAGCCTATGCTCAGATACGCAGTATTTT
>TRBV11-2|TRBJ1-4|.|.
CASSLEAGYERLFF
TGTGCCAGCAGCTTAGAGGCTGGGTACGAAAGACTGTTTTTT
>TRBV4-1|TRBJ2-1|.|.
CASSQGVLARNSYNEQSF
TGCGCCAGCAGCCAAGGGGTCCTAGCGAGGAACTCCTACAATGAGCAGTCCTTC
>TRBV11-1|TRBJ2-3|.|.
CAISRRGRYPTDTQYF
TGTGCCATCAGCCGCAGGGGTCGCTACCCCACAGACACACAGTATTTT
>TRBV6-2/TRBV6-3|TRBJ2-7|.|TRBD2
CASSSQLAGGLHSYELYF
TGTGCCAGCAGTTCCCAGCTAGCGGGAGGTCTACACTCCTACGAGCTGTACTTC
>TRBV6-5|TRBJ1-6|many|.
CASSWGRGATNSPLHF
TGTGCCAGCAGTTGGGGTAGGGGGGCCACTAATTCACCCCTCCACTTT
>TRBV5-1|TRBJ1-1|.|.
CASSSPKDLNKLRLPEAFF
TGCGCCAGCAGCTCCCCGAAGGATTTGAACAAGCTGAGACTCCCTGAAGCTTTCTTT
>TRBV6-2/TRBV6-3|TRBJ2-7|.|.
CASSYSPENKYKHYF
TGTGCCAGCAGTTACTCGCCGGAGAATAAGTACAAGCACTACTTC
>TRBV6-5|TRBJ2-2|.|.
CATSKLSWTNTGELFF
TGTGCTACCAGTAAACTTAGCTGGACAAACACCGGGGAGCTGTTTTTT
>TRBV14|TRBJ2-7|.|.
CASSHDSSYEQCF
TGTGCCAGCAGCCATGACAGCTCATACGAGCAGTGCTTC